These 25 T cell receptor beta chains came from one sample sequenced in a study of T-cell reconstitution after alpha-beta-depleted transplantation in children. Molecular barcoding with unique molecular identifiers was used for the TCRbeta library. TCRdb independently ran MiXCR on the PCR reads; one entry per CDR3 protein. Of hundreds of thousands of distinct CDR3 sequences detected, under 20% appear once; the ten largest clones hold around two fifths. The sequencing used PBMCs, mostly from graft donor cells, collected 360 days after TCRalphabeta/CD19-depleted stem cell transplant. The receptors here all came from a male patient aged 2-10 years who had a stem cell transplant for acute lymphoblastic leukemia, so the T cells may come from the graft donor.

The chain couples TRBV5-6 to TRBJ2-3, with D perhaps matching TRBD2 (6 bases). CDR3 length: 14 amino acids. V shed 2 bases and J shed 2 bases, with 9 bases lying between them. The germline CDR1 and CDR2 sequences are SGHDT and YYEEEE. CDR3 region: CASSFWGVTDTQYF. The CDR3 bases are TGTGCCAGCAGCTTCTGGGGGGTCACAGATACGCAGTATTTT.

The chain employs TRBV11-2 and TRBJ2-7; 13 nucleotides align to TRBD2. The CDR3 runs 16 residues. The J segment lost 0 bases and the V segment lost 5 bases, leaving 4 bases of the junction unmatched. CDR1 SGHAT and CDR2 FQNNGV come from the germline V gene. The CDR3 spells CASSKLAGGSSYEQYF. CDR3 DNA sequence: TGTGCCAGCAGCAAACTAGCGGGAGGGAGCTCCTACGAGCAGTACTTC.

This clonotype was detected only a few times. The V and J genes are TRBV20-1 and TRBJ2-5; 7 bases line up with TRBD2. Trimming removed 0 bases from V and 4 bases from J; junction bases left unmatched: 11. The V gene's germline CDR1 is DFQATT and CDR2 SNEGSKA (reference sequence). This CDR3 has 16 residues. The CDR3 DNA follows: TGCAGTGCTAGAGATCATGGGCTAGCGGCTCGAGAGACCCAGTACTTC. Its protein product is CSARDHGLAARETQYF.

The chain combines TRBV7-8 with TRBJ2-2, with a tentative D call TRBD2 (7 bases). The V end was cut by 2 bases, the J end by 4 bases, with 14 bases between. CDR3 size: 16 residues. The germline V gene has CDR1 SGHVS and CDR2 FQNEAQ. The CDR3 protein is CASSLNGGRVTGELFF. The CDR3, as DNA: TGTGCCAGCAGCTTAAACGGGGGGCGAGTCACCGGGGAGCTGTTTTTT.

This clonotype has just a few counts. V usage is TRBV3-1 and J usage is TRBJ2-1, with D unclear. Trimming shortened V by 3 bases and J by 3 bases, and 6 bases separated the two germline ends. Germline V lookup: CDR1 LGHDT, CDR2 YNNKEL (reference sequence). CDR3 length: 13 amino acids. As DNA, the CDR3 is TGTGCCAGCAGCCAGAGGTACTACAATGAGCAGTTCTTC. This translates into CASSQRYYNEQFF.

This clonotype was counted many times. This chain connects TRBV28 to TRBJ1-1, with D unresolved. Germline-derived CDR1 and CDR2 are MDHEN and SYDVKM. With 5 bases removed from V and 10 bases from J, the gap between germline ends came to 11 bases. The CDR3 is made up of 11 amino acids. CDR3 nucleotides: TGTGCCAGCAGTCCTTCGGAGAGAGCTTTCTTT. Its translation is CASSPSERAFF.

The V call is TRBV29-1, the J call TRBJ2-1; 11 nucleotides align to TRBD2. The germline CDR1 and CDR2 sequences are SQVTM and ANQGSEA. Germline trimming cut 3 bases from V and 6 bases from J; bases unmatched to any gene: 10. The CDR3 has 16 residues. The CDR3 sequence is CSVDGLAGGPGNEQFF. CDR3 DNA sequence: TGCAGCGTTGATGGGTTAGCGGGAGGGCCAGGCAATGAGCAGTTCTTC.

The table lists this clonotype with many counts. The chain links TRBV5-6 to TRBJ2-1, with 8 nucleotides matching TRBD1. Germline V CDR1 and CDR2: SGHDT, YYEEEE. Trimming cost V 4 bases and J 1 base; bases outside gene matches: 13. The CDR3 runs to 18 residues. The CDR3 is CASSPRARGLASYNEQFF. CDR3 bases: TGTGCCAGCAGCCCCCGGGCCAGGGGGCTCGCATCCTACAATGAGCAGTTCTTC.

This clonotype was seen more than once but under ten times. The gene calls are TRBV28 and TRBJ2-5; D is possibly TRBD2 (5 bases). The CDR3 extends over 15 amino acids. With 6 bases removed from V and 2 bases from J, the gap between germline ends came to 16 bases. Germline CDR1 reads MDHEN; CDR2 reads SYDVKM. CDR3 sequence reads: CASSPGPGGQETQYF. Here the CDR3 DNA reads TGTGCCAGCAGCCCGGGTCCTGGCGGGCAAGAGACCCAGTACTTC.

This clonotype has more than one count but fewer than ten. This rearrangement joins TRBV7-8 to TRBJ2-1; a possible D gene is TRBD2 (6 bases). Germline lookup yields CDR1 SGHVS and CDR2 FQNEAQ. Between the trimmed V and J ends, which lost 7 bases and 0 bases, there was a span of 16 bases. The CDR3 has 16 amino acids. For the CDR3, the DNA is TGTGCCAGCATCCTGGACCGGGAGAGCTCCTACAATGAGCAGTTCTTC. It is translated as CASILDRESSYNEQFF.

V usage is TRBV7-9 and J usage is TRBJ2-5; unclear D gene. The germline V and J ends were trimmed by 1 base and 2 bases, with 5 bases remaining between them. The CDR3 covers 13 residues. CDR1 is SEHNR and CDR2 is FQNEAQ in the germline V gene (reference sequence). CDR3 in amino acids: CASSLGEQETQYF. The CDR3 bases are TGTGCCAGCAGCTTAGGGGAACAAGAGACCCAGTACTTC.

This chain joins TRBV12-5 and TRBJ2-1, with 9 bases matching TRBD2. CDR3 length: 17 residues. CDR1 LGHNT and CDR2 FRNRAP come from the germline V gene. The V gene end was trimmed by 1 base and the J gene end by 8 bases; junction bases not matched to a gene: 12. In DNA, the CDR3 is TGTGCTAGTGGTTTGGCCCTCTTTGCGGGAGGGAAGGATGAGCAGTTCTTC. This sequence encodes CASGLALFAGGKDEQFF.

This clonotype was seen ten or more times. The rearrangement joins TRBV12-3 or TRBV12-4 to TRBJ2-1; 10 positions agree with TRBD2. The CDR3 contains 15 residues. V gave up 6 bases and J gave up 0 bases; unmatched junction bases: 2. The CDR3 DNA reads as TGTGCCAGCAGAGCTAGCGGGGGCTCCTACAATGAGCAGTTCTTC. It is translated as CASRASGGSYNEQFF.

The rearrangement joins TRBV28 to TRBJ1-4; no definite D call. This CDR3 contains 16 residues. Trimming cost V 5 bases and J 4 bases, with 17 bases left between them. CDR1 and CDR2 (germline): MDHEN, SYDVKM. The CDR3 reads CASSAHNLHLNEKLFF. In nucleotides, the CDR3 is TGTGCCAGCAGTGCGCATAATCTACACCTTAATGAAAAACTGTTTTTT.

This clonotype was counted a few times. The DNA of the CDR3 is TGCGCCAGCAGCGACCGACTAGCGGGTCTTACGGGGGAGTCCTACGAGCAGTACTTC. Translation: CASSDRLAGLTGESYEQYF. This rearrangement joins TRBV4-1 to TRBJ2-7; TRBD2 matches at 10 bases. Germline V CDR1 and CDR2: MGHRA, YSYEKL. The CDR3 is 19 residues long. With V trimmed by 5 bases and J by 1 base, 17 bases remained unmatched.

This clonotype was observed at least ten times. The rearrangement uses TRBV29-1 and TRBJ1-2; D is unresolved. Per the germline V gene, CDR1 is SQVTM and CDR2 is ANQGSEA. This CDR3 comprises 12 residues. The V end lost 4 bases, the J end lost 2 bases, and 8 bases lay between the germline ends. The CDR3 sequence is CSVARRNYGYTF. The CDR3, as DNA: TGCAGCGTTGCGCGGAGGAACTATGGCTACACCTTC.

This clonotype was detected a few times. The CDR3 sequence is CASMDRISYEQYF. The CDR3 DNA is TGTGCCAGCATGGACAGGATCTCCTACGAGCAGTACTTC. This chain joins TRBV28 and TRBJ2-7; 7 positions match TRBD1. CDR3 size: 13 residues. Per the germline V gene, CDR1 is MDHEN and CDR2 is SYDVKM. With V trimmed by 7 bases and J by 0 bases, 3 bases remained unmatched.

Details on this clonotype: Germline and junction disagree at one end, which may indicate a read error. This sequence joins TRBV7-3 and TRBJ2-5; D not resolved. This CDR3 has 12 amino acids. CDR1 SGHTA and CDR2 FQGTGA come from the germline V gene. The CDR3 is CASSLECAEGHF. In DNA form, the CDR3 reads TGTGCCAGCAGCTTAGAGTGCGCGGAAGGTCACTTC.

V usage is TRBV6-6 and J usage is TRBJ2-1; weak D call: TRBD2 (7 bases). The CDR3 has 13 residues. V was trimmed by 6 bases and J by 7 bases, leaving 13 bases between them. Germline values: CDR1 MNHNY, CDR2 SVGAGI (reference sequence). In DNA form, the CDR3 reads TGTGCCAGCAGAGAGGGGAGGGGGAATGAGCAGTTCTTC. Its protein is CASREGRGNEQFF.

The table lists this clonotype with a count of one. J is TRBJ2-6 and V is TRBV11-1; D assignment may be TRBD1 or TRBD2 (5 bases each). Trimming removed 2 bases from V and 0 bases from J, with 14 bases in between. The CDR3 is made up of 18 amino acids. The germline CDR1 and CDR2 sequences are SGHAT and FQDESV (reference sequence). The CDR3 loop is CASSLFGDLRSGANVLTF. The DNA for the CDR3 is TGTGCCAGCAGCTTATTTGGGGACCTCCGCTCTGGGGCCAACGTCCTGACTTTC.

This chain uses TRBV29-1 with TRBJ2-2; 8 nucleotides agree with TRBD1. The CDR3 sequence is 12 residues long. CDR1 is SQVTM and CDR2 is ANQGSEA in the germline V gene. Here the CDR3 DNA reads TGCATCGCGACAGGGGATACCGGGGAGCTGTTTTTT. This codes for CIATGDTGELFF.

V gene TRBV6-5 combines with J gene TRBJ2-3; TRBD2 matches at 9 bases. This CDR3 spans 18 amino acids. The ends lost 2 bases at V and 4 bases at J; junction bases unmatched: 13. Germline CDR1 and CDR2: MNHEY and SVGAGI. The CDR3 region has the DNA TGTGCCAGCAGTTACCGAGTTGGGGCTAGCGGGACCGCAGATACGCAGTATTTT. This translates into CASSYRVGASGTADTQYF.

This clonotype was counted between two and nine times. The V and J genes are TRBV5-4 and TRBJ1-2; 8 bases match TRBD1. This CDR3 is built from 13 residues. Germline CDR1 and CDR2: SGHNT and YYREEE (reference sequence). Germline trimming cut 4 bases from V and 3 bases from J; bases unmatched to any gene: 2. The CDR3 nucleotides are TGTGCCAGCAGCGTGACAGGGGACTATGGCTACACCTTC. Protein product: CASSVTGDYGYTF. The entire variable domain, with the rest obtained from reference TRBV5-4 and TRBJ1-2, is as follows: ETGVTQSPTHLIKTRGQQVTLRCSSQSGHNTVSWYQQALGQGPQFIFQYYREEENGRGNFPPRFSGLQFPNYSSELNVNALELDDSALYLCASSVTGDYGYTFGSGTRLTVV.

The chain is built from TRBV28 and TRBJ2-7; weak D call: TRBD2 (6 bases). This CDR3 is 16 amino acids long. V gave up 4 bases and J gave up 4 bases, with 20 bases separating them. Looked up from germline, CDR1 is MDHEN and CDR2 is SYDVKM. CDR3 sequence reads: CASSYDPAGGGYEQYF. CDR3 sequence (DNA): TGTGCCAGCAGTTACGATCCCGCCGGGGGTGGATACGAGCAGTACTTC.

The table lists this clonotype with many counts. The chain employs TRBV21-1 and TRBJ1-2; the tabulated D call, TRBD1, remains unverified against the DNA. TRBV21-1 is tagged as a pseudogene. The CDR3 has 12 amino acids. CDR3 loop: CASSSRGYGYTF. The DNA of the CDR3 is TGTGCCAGCAGCAGCAGGGGCTATGGCTACACCTTC.